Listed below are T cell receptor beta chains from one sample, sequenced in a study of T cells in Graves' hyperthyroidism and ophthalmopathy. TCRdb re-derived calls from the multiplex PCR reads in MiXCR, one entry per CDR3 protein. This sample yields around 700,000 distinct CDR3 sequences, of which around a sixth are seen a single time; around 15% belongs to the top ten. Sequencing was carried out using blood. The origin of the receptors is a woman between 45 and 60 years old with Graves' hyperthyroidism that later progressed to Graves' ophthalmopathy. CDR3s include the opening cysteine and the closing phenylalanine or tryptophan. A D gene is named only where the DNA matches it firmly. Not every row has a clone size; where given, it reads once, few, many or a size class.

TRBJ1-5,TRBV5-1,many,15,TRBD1,TGTGCCAGCAGCCCGCGGACAGGGAGCAATCAGCCCCAGCATTTT,CASSPRTGSNQPQHF
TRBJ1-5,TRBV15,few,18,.,TGTGCCACCAGCAGCCTAGAACGGGGAGTCCGTAGCAATCAGCCCCAGCATTTT,CATSSLERGVRSNQPQHF
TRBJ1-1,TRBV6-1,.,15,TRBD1,TGTGCCAGCAGGTCCGGACAGGGATTGAACACTGAAGCTTTCTTT,CASRSGQGLNTEAFF
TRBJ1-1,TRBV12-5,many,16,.,TGTGCTAGTGGTTTAGCGGTCTGGGGGGCTTCTGCTGAAGCTTTCTTT,CASGLAVWGASAEAFF
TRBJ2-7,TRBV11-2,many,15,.,TGTGCCAGCAGCTTAGGAAGTATTACCTCCTACGAGCAGTACTTC,CASSLGSITSYEQYF
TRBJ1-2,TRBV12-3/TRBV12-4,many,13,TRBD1,TGTGCCAGCAGCTGGGACAGGTACTATGGCTACACCTTC,CASSWDRYYGYTF
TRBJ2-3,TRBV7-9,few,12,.,TGTGCCAGCACGGTTAGCACAGATACGCAGTATTTT,CASTVSTDTQYF
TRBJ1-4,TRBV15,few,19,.,TGTGCCACCAGCAGGGGCCCTACGGTCCTAGCTTCAACTAATGAAAAACTGTTTTTT,CATSRGPTVLASTNEKLFF
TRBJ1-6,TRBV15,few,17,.,TGTGCCACCAGCAGAGATGTCTTAGCCAGGGCGTATTCACCCCTCCACTTT,CATSRDVLARAYSPLHF
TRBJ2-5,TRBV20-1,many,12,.,TGCAGTGCTAGTTTCGCGGGTGAGACCCAGTACTTC,CSASFAGETQYF
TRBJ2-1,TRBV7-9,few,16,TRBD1,TGTGCCAGCAGCTACGGGACAGGGAGGTTCTACAATGAGCAGTTCTTC,CASSYGTGRFYNEQFF
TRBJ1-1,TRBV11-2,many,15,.,TGTGCCAGCAGCTTATATCAGGGGATGAACACTGAAGCTTTCTTT,CASSLYQGMNTEAFF
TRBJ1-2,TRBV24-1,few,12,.,TGTGCCACCAGCCGGGGGGCCTACGGCTACACCTTC,CATSRGAYGYTF
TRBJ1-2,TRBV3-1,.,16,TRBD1,TGTGCCAGCAGCCAAGCCGGACAGGACCACTTATATGGCTACACCTTC,CASSQAGQDHLYGYTF
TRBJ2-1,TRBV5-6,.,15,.,TGTGCCAGCAGCTTGGGGGGTGCAGACTACCATGAGCAGTTCTTC,CASSLGGADYHEQFF
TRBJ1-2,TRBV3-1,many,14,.,TGTGCCAGCAGCCAAGTAGTGACAGCCTATGGCTACACCTTC,CASSQVVTAYGYTF
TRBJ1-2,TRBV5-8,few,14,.,TGTGCCAGCAGCTTTCCAGGGACGCTCTATGGCTACACCTTC,CASSFPGTLYGYTF
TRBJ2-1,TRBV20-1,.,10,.,TGCAGTGCCCTAAACGATGAGCAGTTCTTC,CSALNDEQFF
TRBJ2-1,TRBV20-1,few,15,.,TGCAGTGCCCTTTATTACGGGGGCGATTACAATGAGCAGTTCTTC,CSALYYGGDYNEQFF
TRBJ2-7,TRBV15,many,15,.,TGTGCCACCAGCAGAGATCGTCGCGGCTCCTACGAGCAGTACTTC,CATSRDRRGSYEQYF
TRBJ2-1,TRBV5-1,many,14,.,TGCGCCAGTTCGACCGACCCCTCCTACAATGAGCAGTTCTTC,CASSTDPSYNEQFF
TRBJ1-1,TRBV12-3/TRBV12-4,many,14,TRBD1,TGTGCCAGCAGTACTTCAGGGGGGAACACTGAAGCTTTCTTT,CASSTSGGNTEAFF
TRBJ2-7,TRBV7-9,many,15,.,TGTGCCAGCAGCTCGAGGGACAGCGGAGGGATCGAGCAGTACTTC,CASSSRDSGGIEQYF
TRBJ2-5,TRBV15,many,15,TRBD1,TGTGCCACCAGCAGAGATAGGACAGGACAAGAGACCCAGTACTTC,CATSRDRTGQETQYF
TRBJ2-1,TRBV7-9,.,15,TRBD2,TGTGCCAGCAGCCGAGGACTAGATATCTACAATGAGCAGTTCTTC,CASSRGLDIYNEQFF
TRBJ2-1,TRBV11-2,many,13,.,TGTGCCAGCAGCTTTAACCCGATGGAGGAGCAGTTCTTC,CASSFNPMEEQFF
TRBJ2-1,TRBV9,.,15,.,TGTGCCAGCAGCGGGTCCGGGACAAATTACAATGAGCAGTTCTTC,CASSGSGTNYNEQFF
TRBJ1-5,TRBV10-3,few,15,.,TGTGCCATCAGTGAGGCTTCCGGGGGAGATCAGCCCCAGCATTTT,CAISEASGGDQPQHF
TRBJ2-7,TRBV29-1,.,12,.,TGCAGCGTTGAACAGGGGCTCGACGAGCAGTACTTC,CSVEQGLDEQYF
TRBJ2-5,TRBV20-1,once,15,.,TGCAGTGCTAGTGTCCCGTTAACCTCGGGGGAGACCCAGTACTTC,CSASVPLTSGETQYF
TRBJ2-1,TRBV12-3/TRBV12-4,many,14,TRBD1,TGTGCCAGCAGCCTGGACAGGGACCTCGATGAGCAGTTCTTC,CASSLDRDLDEQFF
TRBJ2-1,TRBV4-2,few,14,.,TGTGCCAGCAGCTCCGCCCCAGGGGTCAATGAGCAGTTCTTC,CASSSAPGVNEQFF